Listed here are 20 T cell receptor beta chains from one sample, sequenced in a study of blood T cell repertoires in COVID-19 (TCRdb year 2020). Preparation of the library involved the immunoSEQ multiplex PCR assay. TCRdb carries this immuneACCESS record with in-frame sequences only. Its versions omit some clonotypes, under half of them owing to an unresolved V gene in the studies checked, with the rest unexplained. The sample yields 65,000 to 80,000 clones; about nine tenths were counted once. Of the sample, more than 15% falls within the top ten clones. Sequencing was carried out using peripheral blood. These receptors were taken from a man older than 75 in a cohort sampled during active COVID-19.

The chain uses TRBV20-1 and TRBJ2-7, with no clear D. Trimming removed 3 bases at V and 2 bases at J, with 8 bases between. In germline, CDR1 is DFQATT, CDR2 SNEGSKA (reference sequence). The length of the CDR3 is 12 residues. The CDR3 reads CSASRFAYEQYF. CDR3 nucleotides: TGCAGTGCTAGTCGGTTCGCCTACGAGCAGTACTTC.

The chain recombines TRBV7-2 with TRBJ2-2; tentative D call: TRBD2 (6 bases). The CDR3 extends over 13 amino acids. V gave up 3 bases and J gave up 6 bases, with 8 bases separating them. Germline CDR1 and CDR2: SGHTA and FQGNSA. The CDR3 coding sequence is TGTGCCAGCAGCTTGGGGGGTGCCGGGGAGCTGTTTTTT. Translated, it gives CASSLGGAGELFF.

The chain recombines TRBV5-1 with TRBJ2-7; TRBD1 agrees at 9 bases. V lost 2 bases to trimming and J lost 3 bases; unmatched junction nucleotides: 3. The CDR3 length is 14 residues. CDR1 is SGHRS and CDR2 is YFSETQ in the germline V gene. In DNA form, the CDR3 reads TGCGCCAGCAGCTTCCGGGACAGGGACTACGAGCAGTACTTC. Protein product: CASSFRDRDYEQYF.

The chain employs TRBV10-3 and TRBJ2-3; TRBD2 matches at 7 bases. The CDR3 is made up of 15 amino acids. Trimming cost V 10 bases and J 0 bases; bases outside gene matches: 10. Germline CDR1 reads ENHRY; CDR2 reads SYGVKD. The CDR3 coding sequence is TGTGCCACTCACGGAGCGGGACTGAGCACAGATACGCAGTATTTT. This codes for CATHGAGLSTDTQYF.

This chain connects TRBV7-9 to TRBJ2-7, with 12 bases matching TRBD1. The CDR3 sequence is 15 residues long. The J segment lost 7 bases and the V segment lost 5 bases, leaving 9 bases of the junction unmatched. Germline V gene lookup returns CDR1 SEHNR and CDR2 FQNEAQ (reference sequence). CDR3 in amino acids: CASSVGQGASEEQYV. The CDR3 DNA is TGTGCCAGCAGCGTGGGACAGGGGGCCTCAGAAGAGCAGTACGTC.

This chain joins TRBV5-1 and TRBJ2-1, with 9 bases matching TRBD2. Germline trimming cut 0 bases from V and 8 bases from J; bases unmatched to any gene: 12. From germline, CDR1 is SGHRS and CDR2 YFSETQ. The length of the CDR3 is 17 residues. In nucleotides, the CDR3 is TGCGCCAGCAGCTTGGTTTTTGGCGGGGGGGCCTTGGATGAGCAGTTCTTC. Its protein is CASSLVFGGGALDEQFF.

The rearrangement joins TRBV2 to TRBJ1-5, with 11 bases identical to TRBD1. CDR1 is SNHLY and CDR2 is FYNNEI in the germline V gene. The CDR3 has 17 amino acids. J was trimmed by 3 bases and V by 4 bases; bases with no gene match: 8. The CDR3 coding sequence is TGTGCCAGCAGTGTCGCCCCGGGACAGGGGGACAATCAGCCCCAGCATTTT. Translating gives CASSVAPGQGDNQPQHF. Filled out from reference TRBV2 and TRBJ1-5, the complete variable domain reads EPEVTQTPSHQVTQMGQEVILRCVPISNHLYFYWYRQILGQKVEFLVSFYNNEISEKSEIFDDQFSVERPDGSNFTLKIRSTKLEDSAMYFCASSVAPGQGDNQPQHFGDGTRLSIL.

The chain uses TRBV25-1 and TRBJ1-3, with D unclear. V lost 4 bases and J 0 bases, leaving 16 bases between the germline ends. The CDR3 is made up of 17 amino acids. Germline loops: CDR1 MGHDK, CDR2 SYGVNS. DNA for the CDR3: TGTGCCAGCAGTGGAGGTTTGGGTCTCCCCTCTGGAAACACCATATATTTT. The encoded protein is CASSGGLGLPSGNTIYF.

The chain links TRBV28 to TRBJ2-7; 7 nucleotides align to TRBD1. Germline assignment: CDR1 MDHEN and CDR2 SYDVKM. With 3 bases clipped from V and 0 bases from J, the junction kept 11 bases outside the gene matches. The CDR3 covers 17 residues. CDR3 loop: CASSFWGQGVDSYEQYF. In DNA, the CDR3 is TGTGCCAGCAGTTTCTGGGGGCAGGGGGTAGACTCCTACGAGCAGTACTTC.

This chain uses TRBV7-9 with TRBJ1-1, with 12 bases matching TRBD1. This CDR3 spans 17 amino acids. Germline CDR1 is SEHNR and CDR2 is FQNEAQ (reference sequence). V lost 5 bases to trimming and J lost 5 bases; unmatched junction nucleotides: 12. This CDR3 reads CASSPKRDRGRRTEAFF. As DNA, the CDR3 is TGTGCCAGCAGCCCCAAAAGGGACAGGGGGCGTAGGACTGAAGCTTTCTTT.

The V and J genes are TRBV19 and TRBJ1-5; 7 nucleotides match TRBD1. Trimming cost V 6 bases and J 1 base; bases outside gene matches: 21. The CDR3 sequence is 20 residues long. From germline, CDR1 is LNHDA and CDR2 SQIVND (reference sequence). CDR3 DNA sequence: TGTGCCAGTAGAGCCCTCAGGTTTGGGCAGGGGGGTTTGAGCAATCAGCCCCAGCATTTT. Amino acids: CASRALRFGQGGLSNQPQHF.

This chain uses TRBV6-2 or TRBV6-3 with TRBJ2-7; TRBD2 might be the D (7 bases). Germline-derived CDR1 and CDR2 are MNHEY and SVGEGT. The CDR3 length is 16 residues. V lost 4 bases and J lost 0, with 16 bases in between. CDR3 amino acids: CASSSNRGAYSYEQYF. CDR3 in DNA: TGTGCCAGCAGTTCCAACCGGGGGGCGTACTCCTACGAGCAGTACTTC.

There are a few counts of this clone. The chain employs TRBV5-1 and TRBJ2-2; D is possibly TRBD2 (5 bases). Germline assignment: CDR1 SGHRS and CDR2 YFSETQ. This CDR3 contains 14 residues. The ends were cut back, 5 bases at V and 4 bases at J, with 12 bases in the middle. In nucleotides, the CDR3 is TGCGCCAGCAGTATCGGGGTACCCACCGGGGAGCTGTTTTTT. Protein product: CASSIGVPTGELFF. The variable domain in full, with the rest retrieved from reference TRBV5-1 and TRBJ2-2, is KAGVTQTPRYLIKTRGQQVTLSCSPISGHRSVSWYQQTPGQGLQFLFEYFSETQRNKGNFPGRFSGRQFSNSRSEMNVSTLELGDSALYLCASSIGVPTGELFFGEGSRLTVL.

The chain is built from TRBV7-2 and TRBJ2-1, with 10 nucleotides matching TRBD2. Germline V gene lookup returns CDR1 SGHTA and CDR2 FQGNSA. The CDR3 contains 16 residues. V trimming: 7 bases; J trimming: 5 bases; junction bases outside the gene matches: 11. This chain's CDR3 is CASNQRLAGTHNEQFF. For the CDR3, the DNA is TGTGCCAGCAACCAAAGACTAGCGGGCACCCACAATGAGCAGTTCTTC. The full variable domain, its missing parts supplied by reference TRBV7-2 and TRBJ2-1, is GAGVSQSPSNKVTEKGKDVELRCDPISGHTALYWYRQSLGQGLEFLIYFQGNSAPDKSGLPSDRFSAERTGGSVSTLTIQRTQQEDSAVYLCASNQRLAGTHNEQFFGPGTRLTVL.

This clone has only one observation. V gene TRBV28 combines with J gene TRBJ2-2, with 7 bases matching TRBD2. Germline loops: CDR1 MDHEN, CDR2 SYDVKM. With 7 bases clipped from V and 5 bases from J, the junction kept 4 bases outside the gene matches. The CDR3 is 13 amino acids. CDR3 sequence (DNA): TGTGCCAGCAAGCGGGGTGGGACCGGGGAGCTGTTTTTT. Protein sequence: CASKRGGTGELFF.

The CDR3 DNA follows: TGTGCCAGCAGTGAAGAATGGTCAGGGAACAATTCACCCCTCCACTTT. This sequence encodes CASSEEWSGNNSPLHF. V and J are TRBV6-1 and TRBJ1-6, with D perhaps TRBD1 (5 bases). CDR1 is MNHNS, CDR2 SASEGT, per germline. Between the trimmed V and J ends, which lost 1 base and 7 bases, there was a span of 14 bases. The CDR3 runs to 16 residues.

This clone was recorded a few times. J is TRBJ1-2 and V is TRBV2; 8 bases fit TRBD1. The V gene end was trimmed by 8 bases and the J gene end by 4 bases; junction bases not matched to a gene: 3. This CDR3 has 12 amino acids. Germline-derived CDR1 and CDR2 are SNHLY and FYNNEI. This CDR3 reads CASGQGSYGYTF. The CDR3 coding sequence is TGTGCCAGCGGACAGGGAAGCTATGGCTACACCTTC.

The chain carries TRBV9 and TRBJ2-3, with D hard to call. The CDR3 is made up of 13 amino acids. CDR1 and CDR2 from the germline V gene are SGDLS and YYNGEE. V shed 1 base and J shed 5 bases, with 8 bases lying between them. CDR3 in DNA: TGTGCCAGCAGCGTAATCTCCCTAGATACGCAGTATTTT. It specifies CASSVISLDTQYF.

CDR3 amino acids: CSVNKLQETQYF. The DNA of the CDR3 is TGCAGCGTCAATAAACTCCAAGAGACCCAGTACTTC. The J gene is TRBJ2-5, the V gene TRBV29-1; D is ambiguous. This CDR3 contains 12 residues. Germline loops: CDR1 SQVTM, CDR2 ANQGSEA. Trimming removed 6 bases from V and 1 base from J, with 9 bases in between.

The V gene is TRBV28, the J gene TRBJ2-5; D possibly corresponds to TRBD2 (6 bases). CDR3 length: 14 residues. Germline V gene data show CDR1 as MDHEN and CDR2 as SYDVKM. V was trimmed by 6 bases and J by 5 bases, leaving 16 bases between them. The CDR3 region is CASSTTSARETQYF. The CDR3 bases are TGTGCCAGCAGCACGACTAGTGCCAGGGAGACCCAGTACTTC.